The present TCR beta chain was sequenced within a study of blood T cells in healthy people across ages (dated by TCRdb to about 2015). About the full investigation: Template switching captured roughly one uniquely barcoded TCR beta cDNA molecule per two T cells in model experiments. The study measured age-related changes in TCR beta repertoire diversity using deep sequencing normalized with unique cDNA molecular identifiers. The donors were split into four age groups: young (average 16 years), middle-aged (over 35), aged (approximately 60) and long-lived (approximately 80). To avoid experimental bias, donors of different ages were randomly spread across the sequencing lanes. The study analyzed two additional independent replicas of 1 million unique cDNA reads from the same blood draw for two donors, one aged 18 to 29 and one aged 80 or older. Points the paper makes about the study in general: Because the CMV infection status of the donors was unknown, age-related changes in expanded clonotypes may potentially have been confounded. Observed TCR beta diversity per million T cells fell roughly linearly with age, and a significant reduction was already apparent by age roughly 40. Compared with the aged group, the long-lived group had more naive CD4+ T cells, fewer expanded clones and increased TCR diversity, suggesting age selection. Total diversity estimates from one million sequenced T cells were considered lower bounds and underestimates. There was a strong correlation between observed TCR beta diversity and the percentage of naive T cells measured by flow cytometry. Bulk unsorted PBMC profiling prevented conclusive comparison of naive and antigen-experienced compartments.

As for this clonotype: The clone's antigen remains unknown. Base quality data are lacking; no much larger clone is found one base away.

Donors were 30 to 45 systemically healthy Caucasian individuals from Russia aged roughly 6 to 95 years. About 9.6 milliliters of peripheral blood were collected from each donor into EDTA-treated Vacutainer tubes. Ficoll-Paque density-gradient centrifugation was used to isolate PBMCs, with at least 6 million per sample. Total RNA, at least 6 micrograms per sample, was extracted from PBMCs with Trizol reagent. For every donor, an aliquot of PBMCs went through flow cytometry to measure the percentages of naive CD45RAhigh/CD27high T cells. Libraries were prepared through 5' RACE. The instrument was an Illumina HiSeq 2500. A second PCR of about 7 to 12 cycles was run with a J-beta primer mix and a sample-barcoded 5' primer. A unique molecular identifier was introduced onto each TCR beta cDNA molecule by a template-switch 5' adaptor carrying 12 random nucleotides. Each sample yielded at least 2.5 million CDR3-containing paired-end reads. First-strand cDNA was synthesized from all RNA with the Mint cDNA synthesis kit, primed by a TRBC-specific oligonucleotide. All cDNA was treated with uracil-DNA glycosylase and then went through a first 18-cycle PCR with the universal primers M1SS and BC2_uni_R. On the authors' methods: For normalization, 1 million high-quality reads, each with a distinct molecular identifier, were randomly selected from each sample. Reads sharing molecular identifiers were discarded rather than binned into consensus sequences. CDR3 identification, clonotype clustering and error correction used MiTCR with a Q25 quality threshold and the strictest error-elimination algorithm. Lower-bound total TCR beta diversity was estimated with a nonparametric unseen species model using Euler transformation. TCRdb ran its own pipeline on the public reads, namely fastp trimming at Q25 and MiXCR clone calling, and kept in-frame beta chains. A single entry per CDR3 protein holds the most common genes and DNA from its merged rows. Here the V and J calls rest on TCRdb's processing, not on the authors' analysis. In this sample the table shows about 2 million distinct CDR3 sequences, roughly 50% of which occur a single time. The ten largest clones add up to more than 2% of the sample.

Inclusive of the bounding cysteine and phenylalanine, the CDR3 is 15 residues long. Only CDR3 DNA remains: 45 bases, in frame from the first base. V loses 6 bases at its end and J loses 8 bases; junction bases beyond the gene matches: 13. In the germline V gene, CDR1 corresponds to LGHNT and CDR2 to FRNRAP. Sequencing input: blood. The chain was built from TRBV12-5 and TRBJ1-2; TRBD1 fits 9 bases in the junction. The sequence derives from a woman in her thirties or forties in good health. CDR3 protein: CASGPTRTGEEGYTF. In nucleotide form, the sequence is TGTGCTAGTGGCCCCACAAGGACAGGGGAGGAGGGCTACACCTTC. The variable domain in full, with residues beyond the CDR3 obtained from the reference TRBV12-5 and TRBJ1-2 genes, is DARVTQTPRHKVTEMGQEVTMRCQPILGHNTVFWYRQTMMQGLELLAYFRNRAPLDDSGMPKDRFSAEMPDATLATLKIQPSEPRDSAVYFCASGPTRTGEEGYTFGSGTRLTVV.